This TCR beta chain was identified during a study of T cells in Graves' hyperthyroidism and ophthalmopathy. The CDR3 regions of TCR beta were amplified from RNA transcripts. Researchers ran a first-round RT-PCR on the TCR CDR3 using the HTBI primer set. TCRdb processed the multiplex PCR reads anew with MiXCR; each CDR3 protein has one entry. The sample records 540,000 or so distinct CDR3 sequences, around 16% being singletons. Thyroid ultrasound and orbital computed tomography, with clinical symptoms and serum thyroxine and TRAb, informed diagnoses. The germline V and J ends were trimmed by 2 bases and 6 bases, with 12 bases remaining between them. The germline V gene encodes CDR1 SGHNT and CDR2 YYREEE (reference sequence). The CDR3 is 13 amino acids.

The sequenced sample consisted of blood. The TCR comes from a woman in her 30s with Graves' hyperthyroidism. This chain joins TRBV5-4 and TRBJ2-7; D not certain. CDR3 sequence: CASSLTSTLEQYF. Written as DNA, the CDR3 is TGTGCCAGCAGCTTAACCTCCACACTCGAGCAGTACTTC.